This TCR beta chain was recorded in a study of T cell responses to AZD1222 COVID-19 vaccine. Findings of the study overall: In the spike-specific TCR repertoire, nearly half reportedly target unmutated variant regions. Without day 14 samples, only post-peak T cell repertoires were studied. Donors were mostly white British, more females; clonal diversity possibly underestimated.

Assay: immunoSEQ multiplex PCR; the TCRdb copy retains only in-frame clones and omits some. The sample contains tens of thousands of clones, about nine tenths of which appear only once. Timing groups of about 4 and about 12 weeks for second doses were pooled. Germline V gene sequence: CDR1 LGHDT, CDR2 YNNKEL (reference sequence). V gave up 3 bases and J gave up 5 bases, with 13 bases separating them. The CDR3 contains 14 residues. On this clone: Its antigen is currently unknown.

The sample consisted of peripheral blood, taken 28 days after the second AZD1222 dose. The origin of this receptor is an adult who received the AZD1222 COVID-19 vaccine. The chain couples TRBV3-1 (or the pseudogene TRBV3-2) to TRBJ1-1, with D possibly being TRBD1 (5 bases). CDR3 nucleotides: TGTGCCAGCAGCCACTGGGGGGTTGGTACTGAAGCTTTCTTT. Translated: CASSHWGVGTEAFF.